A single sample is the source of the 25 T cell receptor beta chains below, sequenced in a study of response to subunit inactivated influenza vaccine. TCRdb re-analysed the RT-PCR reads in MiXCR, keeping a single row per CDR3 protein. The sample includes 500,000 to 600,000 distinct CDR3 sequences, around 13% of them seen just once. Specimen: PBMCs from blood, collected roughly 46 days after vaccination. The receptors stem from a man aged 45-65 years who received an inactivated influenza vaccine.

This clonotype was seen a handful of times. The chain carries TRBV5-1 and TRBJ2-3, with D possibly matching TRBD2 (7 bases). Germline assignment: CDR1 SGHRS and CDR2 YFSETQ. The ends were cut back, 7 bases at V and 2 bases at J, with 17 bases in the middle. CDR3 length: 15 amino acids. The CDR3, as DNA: TGCGCCAGCCGCCCCGGGGGGCGAGTCACAGATACGCAGTATTTT. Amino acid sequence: CASRPGGRVTDTQYF.

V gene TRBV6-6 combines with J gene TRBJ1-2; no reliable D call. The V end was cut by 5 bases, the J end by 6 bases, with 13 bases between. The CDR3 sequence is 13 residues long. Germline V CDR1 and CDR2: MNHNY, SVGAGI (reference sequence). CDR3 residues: CASSQTDLDGYTF. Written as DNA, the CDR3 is TGTGCCAGCAGTCAGACGGATCTGGATGGCTACACCTTC.

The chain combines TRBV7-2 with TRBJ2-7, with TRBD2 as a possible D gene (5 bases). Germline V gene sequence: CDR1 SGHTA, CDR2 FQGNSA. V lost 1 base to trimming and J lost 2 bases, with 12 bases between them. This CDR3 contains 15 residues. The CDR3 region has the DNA TGTGCCAGCAGCTTAGGGGTCGGGGAAGCCTACGAGCAGTACTTC. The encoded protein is CASSLGVGEAYEQYF.

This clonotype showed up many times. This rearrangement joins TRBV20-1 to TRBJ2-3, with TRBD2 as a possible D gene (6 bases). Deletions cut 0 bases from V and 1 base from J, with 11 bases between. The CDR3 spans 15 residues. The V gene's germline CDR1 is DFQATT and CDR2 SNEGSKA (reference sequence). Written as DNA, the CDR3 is TGCAGTGCTAGAGATGGTGCTAGCGGCACAGATACGCAGTATTTT. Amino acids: CSARDGASGTDTQYF.

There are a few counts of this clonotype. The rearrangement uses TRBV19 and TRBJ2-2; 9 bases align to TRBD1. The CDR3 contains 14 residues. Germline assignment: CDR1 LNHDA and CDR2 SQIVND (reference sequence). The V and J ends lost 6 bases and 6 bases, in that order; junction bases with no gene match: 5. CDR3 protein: CASRDRGVAGELFF. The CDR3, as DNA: TGTGCCAGTAGAGACAGGGGGGTGGCCGGGGAGCTGTTTTTT. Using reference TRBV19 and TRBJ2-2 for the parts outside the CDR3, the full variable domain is DGGITQSPKYLFRKEGQNVTLSCEQNLNHDAMYWYRQDPGQGLRLIYYSQIVNDFQKGDIAEGYSVSREKKESFPLTVTSAQKNPTAFYLCASRDRGVAGELFFGEGSRLTVL.

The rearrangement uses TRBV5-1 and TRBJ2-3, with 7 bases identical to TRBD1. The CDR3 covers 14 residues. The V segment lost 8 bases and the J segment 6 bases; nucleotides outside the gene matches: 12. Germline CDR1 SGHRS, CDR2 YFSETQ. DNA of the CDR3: TGCGCCAGTCAATCAGGGGGAGCGGTCGATACGCAGTATTTT. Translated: CASQSGGAVDTQYF.

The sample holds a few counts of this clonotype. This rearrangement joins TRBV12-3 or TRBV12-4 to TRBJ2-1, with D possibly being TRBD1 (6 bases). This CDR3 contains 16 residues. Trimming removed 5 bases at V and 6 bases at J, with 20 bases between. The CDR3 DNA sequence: TGTGCCAGCAGTCCCCGGTGGCTAGGGGGTCCCAATGAGCAGTTCTTC. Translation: CASSPRWLGGPNEQFF.

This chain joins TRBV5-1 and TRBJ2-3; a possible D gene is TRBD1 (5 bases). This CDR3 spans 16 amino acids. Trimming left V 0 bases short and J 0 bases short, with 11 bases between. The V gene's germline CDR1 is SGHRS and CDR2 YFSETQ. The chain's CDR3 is CASSLGQLTSTDTQYF. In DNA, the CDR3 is TGCGCCAGCAGCTTGGGACAGCTTACTAGCACAGATACGCAGTATTTT.

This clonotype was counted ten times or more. DNA of the CDR3: TGTGCCAGCAGTCCCACAAGGACTAGCGGCACAGATACGCAGTATTTT. Its protein product is CASSPTRTSGTDTQYF. V usage is TRBV6-5 and J usage is TRBJ2-3; 9 bases line up with TRBD2. CDR1 is MNHEY and CDR2 is SVGAGI in the germline V gene. This CDR3 has 16 residues. Trimming cost V 5 bases and J 1 base; bases outside gene matches: 7.

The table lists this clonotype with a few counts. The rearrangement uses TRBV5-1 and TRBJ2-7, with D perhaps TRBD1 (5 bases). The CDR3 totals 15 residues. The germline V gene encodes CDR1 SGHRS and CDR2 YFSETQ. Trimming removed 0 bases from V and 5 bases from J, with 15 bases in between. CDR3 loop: CASSLDSGILDEQYF. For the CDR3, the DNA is TGCGCCAGCAGCTTGGATTCAGGGATACTGGACGAGCAGTACTTC.

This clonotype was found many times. The CDR3 sequence: CSARDGASGRKASYNEQFF. The CDR3 coding sequence is TGCAGTGCTAGAGATGGGGCTAGCGGGAGGAAAGCGTCCTACAATGAGCAGTTCTTC. V gene TRBV20-1 combines with J gene TRBJ2-1, with TRBD2 matching 11 bases. Germline V gene sequence: CDR1 DFQATT, CDR2 SNEGSKA (reference sequence). The CDR3 runs 19 residues. The trim removed 0 bases at V and 1 base at J, leaving 11 bases unmatched.

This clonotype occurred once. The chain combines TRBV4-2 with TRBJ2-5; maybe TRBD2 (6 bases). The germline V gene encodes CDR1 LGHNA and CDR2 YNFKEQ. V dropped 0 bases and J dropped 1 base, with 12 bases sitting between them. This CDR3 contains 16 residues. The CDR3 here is CASSQDAGTRQETQYF. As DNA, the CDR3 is TGTGCCAGCAGCCAAGATGCGGGGACTCGCCAAGAGACCCAGTACTTC.

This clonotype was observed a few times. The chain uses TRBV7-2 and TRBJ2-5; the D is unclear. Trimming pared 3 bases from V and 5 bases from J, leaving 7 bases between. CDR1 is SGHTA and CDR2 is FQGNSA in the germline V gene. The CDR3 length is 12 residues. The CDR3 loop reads CASSFISETQYF. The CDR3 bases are TGTGCCAGCAGCTTTATTAGCGAGACCCAGTACTTC.

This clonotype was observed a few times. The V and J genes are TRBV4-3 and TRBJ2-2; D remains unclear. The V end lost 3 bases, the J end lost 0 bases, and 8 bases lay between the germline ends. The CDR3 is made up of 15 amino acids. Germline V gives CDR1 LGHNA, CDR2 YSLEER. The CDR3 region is CASSQGPTNTGELFF. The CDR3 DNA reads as TGCGCCAGCAGCCAGGGTCCTACGAACACCGGGGAGCTGTTTTTT.

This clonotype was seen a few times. CDR3 loop: CASSREGGYNEQFF. For the CDR3, the DNA is TGTGCCAGCAGCCGGGAGGGGGGTTACAATGAGCAGTTCTTC. V gene TRBV7-6 combines with J gene TRBJ2-1, with 8 bases identical to TRBD2. This CDR3 is 14 amino acids long. Trimming cost V 5 bases and J 4 bases; bases outside gene matches: 4. Germline loops: CDR1 SGHVS, CDR2 FNYEAQ.

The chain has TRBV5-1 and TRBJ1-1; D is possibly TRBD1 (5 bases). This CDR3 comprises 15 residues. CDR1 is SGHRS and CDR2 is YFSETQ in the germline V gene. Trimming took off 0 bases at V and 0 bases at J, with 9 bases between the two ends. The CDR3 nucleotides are TGCGCCAGCAGCTTGGATGGGGGTATGAACACTGAAGCTTTCTTT. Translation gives CASSLDGGMNTEAFF.

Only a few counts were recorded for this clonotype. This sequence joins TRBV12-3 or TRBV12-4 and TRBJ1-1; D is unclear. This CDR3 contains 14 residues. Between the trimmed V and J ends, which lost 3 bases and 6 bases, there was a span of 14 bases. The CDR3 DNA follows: TGTGCCAGCAGTTTTCGACAAGGACTACCTGAAGCTTTCTTT. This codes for CASSFRQGLPEAFF.

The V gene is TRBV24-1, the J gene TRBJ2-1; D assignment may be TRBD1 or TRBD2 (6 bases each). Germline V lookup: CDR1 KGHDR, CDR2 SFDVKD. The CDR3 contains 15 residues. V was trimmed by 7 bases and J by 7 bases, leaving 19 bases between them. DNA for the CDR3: TGTGCCACCAGCGCTAGGGGACATGGGGGGAATGAGCAGTTCTTC. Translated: CATSARGHGGNEQFF.

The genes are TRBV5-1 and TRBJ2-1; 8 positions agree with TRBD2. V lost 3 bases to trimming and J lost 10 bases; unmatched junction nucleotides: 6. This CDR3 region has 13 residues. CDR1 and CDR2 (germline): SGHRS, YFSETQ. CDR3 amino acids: CASSSTSSGEQFF. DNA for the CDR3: TGCGCCAGCAGCTCGACCTCTAGCGGGGAGCAGTTCTTC.

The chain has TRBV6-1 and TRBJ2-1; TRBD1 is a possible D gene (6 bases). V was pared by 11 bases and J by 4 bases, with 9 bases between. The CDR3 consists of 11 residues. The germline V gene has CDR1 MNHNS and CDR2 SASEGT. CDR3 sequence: CAGRGYNEQFF. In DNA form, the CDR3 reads TGTGCCGGAAGGGGGTACAATGAGCAGTTCTTC.

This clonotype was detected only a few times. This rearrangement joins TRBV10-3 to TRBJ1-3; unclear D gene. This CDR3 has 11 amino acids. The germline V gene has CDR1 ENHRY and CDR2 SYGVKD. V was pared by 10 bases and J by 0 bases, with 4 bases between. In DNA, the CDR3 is TGTGCCACCTACTCTGGAAACACCATATATTTT. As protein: CATYSGNTIYF.

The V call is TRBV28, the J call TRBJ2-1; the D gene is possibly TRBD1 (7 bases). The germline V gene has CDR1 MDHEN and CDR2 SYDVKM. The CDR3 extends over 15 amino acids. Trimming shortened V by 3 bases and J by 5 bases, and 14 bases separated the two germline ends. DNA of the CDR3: TGTGCCAGCAGTTTCGGGGGACAGCGCCACAATGAGCAGTTCTTC. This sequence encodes CASSFGGQRHNEQFF. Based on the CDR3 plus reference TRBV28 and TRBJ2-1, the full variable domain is DVKVTQSSRYLVKRTGEKVFLECVQDMDHENMFWYRQDPGLGLRLIYFSYDVKMKEKGDIPEGYSVSREKKERFSLILESASTNQTSMYLCASSFGGQRHNEQFFGPGTRLTVL.

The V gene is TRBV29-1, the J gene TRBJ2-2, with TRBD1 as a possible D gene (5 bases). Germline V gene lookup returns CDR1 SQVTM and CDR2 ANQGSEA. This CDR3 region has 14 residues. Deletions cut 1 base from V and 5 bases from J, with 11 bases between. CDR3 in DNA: TGCAGCGTTGAAGGGACACATCTTACCGGGGAGCTGTTTTTT. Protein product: CSVEGTHLTGELFF.

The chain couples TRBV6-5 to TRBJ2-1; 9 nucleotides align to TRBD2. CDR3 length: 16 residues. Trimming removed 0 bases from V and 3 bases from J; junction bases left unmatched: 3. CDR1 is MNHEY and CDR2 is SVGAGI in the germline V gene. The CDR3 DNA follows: TGTGCCAGCAGTTACTCAGGCGGGAGGGGCTACAATGAGCAGTTCTTC. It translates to CASSYSGGRGYNEQFF.

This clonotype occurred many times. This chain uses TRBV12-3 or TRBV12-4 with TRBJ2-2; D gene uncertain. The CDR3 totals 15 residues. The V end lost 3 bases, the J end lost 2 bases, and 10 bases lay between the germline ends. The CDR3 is CASSFGQLNTGELFF. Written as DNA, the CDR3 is TGTGCCAGCAGTTTCGGTCAGCTTAACACCGGGGAGCTGTTTTTT.